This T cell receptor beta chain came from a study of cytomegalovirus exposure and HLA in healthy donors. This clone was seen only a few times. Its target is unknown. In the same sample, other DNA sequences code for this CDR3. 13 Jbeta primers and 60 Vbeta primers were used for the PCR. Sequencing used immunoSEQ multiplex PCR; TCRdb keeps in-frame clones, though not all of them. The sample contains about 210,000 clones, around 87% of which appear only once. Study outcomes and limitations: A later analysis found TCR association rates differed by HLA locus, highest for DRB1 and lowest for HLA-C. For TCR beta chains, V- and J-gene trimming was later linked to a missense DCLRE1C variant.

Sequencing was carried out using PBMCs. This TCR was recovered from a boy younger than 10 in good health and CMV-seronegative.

Written as DNA, the CDR3 is TGTGCCAGCAGTTCCAGACAAGTCTACGAGCAGTACTTC. It is translated as CASSSRQVYEQYF. The chain is built from TRBV28 and TRBJ2-7; no clear D gene. CDR3 size: 13 residues. Trimming removed 4 bases from V and 3 bases from J, with 10 bases in between. CDR1 MDHEN and CDR2 SYDVKM come from the germline V gene.